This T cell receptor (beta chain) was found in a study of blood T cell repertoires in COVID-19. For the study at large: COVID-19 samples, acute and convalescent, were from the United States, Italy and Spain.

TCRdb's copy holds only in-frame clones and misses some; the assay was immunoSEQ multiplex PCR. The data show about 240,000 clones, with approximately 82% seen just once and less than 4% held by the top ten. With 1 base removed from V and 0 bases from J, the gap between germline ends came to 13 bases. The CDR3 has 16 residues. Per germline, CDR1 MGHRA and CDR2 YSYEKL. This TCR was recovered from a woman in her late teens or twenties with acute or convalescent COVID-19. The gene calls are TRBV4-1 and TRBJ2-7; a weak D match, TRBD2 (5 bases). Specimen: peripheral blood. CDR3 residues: CASSQGISGSSYEQYF. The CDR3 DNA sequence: TGCGCCAGCAGCCAAGGCATAAGCGGAAGCTCCTACGAGCAGTACTTC.